This T cell receptor (beta chain) derives from a study of control samples from healthy donors and cancer patients (TCRdb year 2020). A word on this clone: It has no known antigen specificity. Base qualities are missing; no much larger clone stands one base away.

Library method: the immunoSEQ multiplex PCR assay. The clones in this table, taken by TCRdb from immuneACCESS, are in-frame only. Not every clone is retained; where verified, under half of the shortfall comes from an unresolved V gene, and the cause of the rest is unknown. The sample contains around 90,000 clones, roughly nine tenths of them found a single time. The top ten clones comprise over 20% of the sample. Sequences LGHNA (CDR1) and YNFKEQ (CDR2) are obtained from the germline V gene. Relative to germline, V is missing 0 bases and J is missing 9 bases, with 8 bases of the junction outside any gene match. The CDR3, from cysteine to phenylalanine, totals 16 residues. Kept here is only the CDR3 DNA, which spans 48 bases and is read in frame from base 1.

The sequence joins TRBV4-2 to TRBJ2-1; 10 nucleotides in the junction match TRBD2. The source is a man in his thirties or forties in good health. The sample taken for sequencing was blood. The nucleotide sequence reads TGTGCCAGCAGCCAAGATGGAAGCGGGGGGGCCCCTGAGCAGTTCTTC. Translated, it reads CASSQDGSGGAPEQFF.